Listed below are T cell receptor beta chains from one sample, sequenced in a study of T cell responses to AZD1222 COVID-19 vaccine. The protocol was immunoSEQ multiplex PCR, while the TCRdb copy is restricted to in-frame clones and leaves out a portion. The table records about 45,000 clones, roughly 83% of them present only once. The source was peripheral blood, collected 28 days after the second AZD1222 dose. These receptors were taken from an adult who received the AZD1222 COVID-19 vaccine. Each CDR3 is given with its conserved first and last residue. The D gene is left open where the match is weak. Size is stated for part of the rows, as once, few or many counts, or as a class when the clone is expanded.

clone_size	j_call	v_call	d_call	cdr3_nt	cdr3_aa
.	TRBJ1-1	TRBV5-4	TRBD1	TGTGCCAGCAGCTTGGCGGGACAGGGAGGGCACACTGAAGCTTTCTTT	CASSLAGQGGHTEAFF
.	TRBJ2-5	TRBV29-1	.	TGCAGCGTTCCGGCTATTAGCGTGGAGACCCAGTACTTC	CSVPAISVETQYF
once	TRBJ2-3	TRBV5-1	.	TGCGCCAGCAGCTTGCGGGGCCATCCCACAGATACGCAGTATTTT	CASSLRGHPTDTQYF
.	TRBJ1-2	TRBV5-5	TRBD1	TGTGCCAGCAGCCCCGGACAGGGGACAAACTATGGCTACACCTTC	CASSPGQGTNYGYTF
few	TRBJ1-2	TRBV7-3	TRBD1	TGTGCCAGCAGCCCCTCAACCGGGACAGGGACACACACCTTC	CASSPSTGTGTHTF
.	TRBJ1-2	TRBV12-3/TRBV12-4	.	TGTGCCAGCAGTTTAAGAGCTAACTATGGCTACACCTTC	CASSLRANYGYTF
.	TRBJ1-5	TRBV4-1	.	TGCGCCAGCAGCCAAGGGAAAGGGGTGGGCAATCAGCCCCAGCATTTT	CASSQGKGVGNQPQHF
.	TRBJ1-5	TRBV19	.	TGTGCCAGTAGCCCGGGACTAACAGGTAACAATCAGCCCCAGCATTTT	CASSPGLTGNNQPQHF
.	TRBJ2-2	TRBV24-1	.	TGTGCCACCAGAGGACTATATGGGGAGCTGTTTTTT	CATRGLYGELFF
.	TRBJ2-5	TRBV5-1	TRBD2	TGCGCCAGCAGCCGGGGGACTAGCGGGGCACAGGGTCAAGAGACCCAGTACTTC	CASSRGTSGAQGQETQYF
.	TRBJ1-1	TRBV27	.	TGTGCCAGCAGTCCACCACCTTACATAAACACTGAAGCTTTCTTT	CASSPPPYINTEAFF
few	TRBJ2-7	TRBV5-1	.	TGCGCCAGCAGCTTGGGCAGCTCCTACGAGCAGTACTTC	CASSLGSSYEQYF
.	TRBJ2-5	TRBV14	.	TGTGCCAGCAGCCAAGGGGTCAGAGAGACCCAGTACTTC	CASSQGVRETQYF
once	TRBJ1-2	TRBV12-3/TRBV12-4	TRBD1	TGTGCCAGCAGTTTGGCAGGGGGTGGTGGCTACACCTTC	CASSLAGGGGYTF
.	TRBJ2-7	TRBV5-8	.	TGTGCCAGCAGCTTGGCGGGGGGCTCATCCTACGAGCAGTACTTC	CASSLAGGSSYEQYF
.	TRBJ1-5	TRBV5-8	.	TGTGCCAGCAGCTTGGACGGGTATAGCAATCAGCCCCAGCATTTT	CASSLDGYSNQPQHF
.	TRBJ2-7	TRBV6-5	TRBD1	TGTGCCACAACGGGACAGGGGACCTACGAGCAGTACTTC	CATTGQGTYEQYF
once	TRBJ2-6	TRBV7-2	.	TGTGCCAGCAGCTCTGGACGGGACATCTCTGGGGCCAACGTCCTGACTTTC	CASSSGRDISGANVLTF
few	TRBJ2-1	TRBV6-2/TRBV6-3	.	TGTGCCAGCAGTTACAATTCGGGGGCCTACAATGAGCAGTTCTTC	CASSYNSGAYNEQFF
.	TRBJ2-3	TRBV6-6	TRBD2	TGTGCCAGCAAGGGACTAGCGGGGGCCACAGATACGCAGTATTTT	CASKGLAGATDTQYF
.	TRBJ1-3	TRBV29-1	TRBD1	TGCAGCGTTTGGGACAGAGTCTCTGGAAACACCATATATTTT	CSVWDRVSGNTIYF
.	TRBJ1-2	TRBV2	.	TGTGCCATCCTAGGGCCCCAGCGGGGCTACACCTTC	CAILGPQRGYTF
.	TRBJ2-1	TRBV6-5	TRBD2	TGTGCCAGCAGCCTTGGACTAGCGGTCAATGAGCAGTTCTTC	CASSLGLAVNEQFF
.	TRBJ1-2	TRBV10-3	.	TGTGCCATCAGTGAGTCTGACAGGCAAGGGGGTGGCTACACCTTC	CAISESDRQGGGYTF
.	TRBJ1-3	TRBV5-5	.	TGTGCCAGCAGTGATTCAGGGAGGTCTGGAAACACCATATATTTT	CASSDSGRSGNTIYF
.	TRBJ1-5	TRBV2	.	TGTGCCAGCAGTGGGGGGGCAGGGTCAGGCAATCAGCCCCAGCATTTT	CASSGGAGSGNQPQHF
.	TRBJ1-4	TRBV2	.	TGTGCCAGCAGTGAAGATTTACAGGTCGGGGAAAAACTGTTTTTT	CASSEDLQVGEKLFF
.	TRBJ1-4	TRBV6-5	TRBD1	TGTGCCAGCAGTTATGGTCAGACAGGGAGAAATGAAAAACTGTTTTTT	CASSYGQTGRNEKLFF
.	TRBJ1-1	TRBV7-3	.	TGTGCCAGCAGCTTAAAAGGGGTCAGTGAAGCTTTCTTT	CASSLKGVSEAFF
.	TRBJ1-2	TRBV6-1	.	TGTGCCAGCAGTGAGACAGGCTATGGCTACACCTTC	CASSETGYGYTF
.	TRBJ1-1	TRBV5-6	.	TGTGCCAGCAGCCCATTGACAGGTTCCCAGGGATTGGTGAACACTGAAGCTTTCTTT	CASSPLTGSQGLVNTEAFF
medium-sized	TRBJ1-1	TRBV3-1/TRBV3-2	.	TGTGCCAGCAGCCATACCAGCGCCAAGAACACTGAAGCTTTCTTT	CASSHTSAKNTEAFF
.	TRBJ1-1	TRBV18	TRBD1	TGTGCCAGCTCACTCGGACAGGGGAACACTGAAGCTTTCTTT	CASSLGQGNTEAFF
.	TRBJ1-6	TRBV19	.	TGTGCCAGTAGTATAGATTTGCCCGGGACAATGTACTTT	CASSIDLPGTMYF
.	TRBJ1-5	TRBV28	TRBD1	TGTGCCAGCAGAGTAACAGGGGGACAGCATTTT	CASRVTGGQHF
.	TRBJ2-3	TRBV23-1	TRBD2	TGCGCCAGCAGTCAATCGGAGGGTTTTCGGACTCCCAGCACCAGCGGGAGGACAGATACGCAGTATTTT	CASSQSEGFRTPSTSGRTDTQYF
.	TRBJ2-7	TRBV7-9	.	TGTGCCAGCAGCCCCTCTACCTCCCCTTTCGCCAACGAGCAGTACTTC	CASSPSTSPFANEQYF
.	TRBJ2-3	TRBV9	.	TGTGCCAGCAGCGTAGCTACACCGGTGGGGGCAGATACGCAGTATTTT	CASSVATPVGADTQYF